This TCR beta chain was identified in a study of blood T cell repertoires in COVID-19 (TCRdb year 2020). Some background on the complete study: Samples from collaborators originated in the United States, Italy and Spain and spanned both the acute and convalescent phases of COVID-19. The prospective study material was composed of cDNA or gDNA derived from T cells, B-cell-depleted T cells, or PBMCs. Subjects who had been exposed to COVID-19, were actively infected with it, or had recovered from it provided the deeply sampled blood TCRbeta repertoires that made up the dataset. The repertoires were made available in a free public database intended to serve as a resource for research on the immune response to SARS-CoV-2. Samples were obtained from the ongoing ImmuneRACE study (first 160 participants) and from about 1,300 subjects provided by 6 global collaborators. Sample metadata almost always included a de-identified subject ID, COVID-19 status, age in years and sex. Where HLA class I and class II types were available, the types were taken from metadata supplied by the sample provider, not from assay-based typing.

Summary of the overall study and its limitations: Clinical and demographic metadata were provided uncurated, with the amount varying by source and participant.

The immunoSEQ Assay, a bias-controlled multiplex PCR, was used to amplify TCRbeta CDR3 regions from genomic DNA. The study's own analysis went as follows. Within the assay, amplification of reference gene primers was used to estimate how many nucleated cells each sample contained. To quantify the absolute abundance of each unique TCRbeta CDR3 rearrangement, sequence reads were collapsed and filtered. Productive Simpson clonality was computed per sample as the square root of Simpson's diversity index over productive rearrangements. TCRdb holds this immuneACCESS table with in-frame rearrangements only. Some clones are missing; in checked studies, unresolved V genes explain under half, and the rest has no known cause. V and J calls and clone size come straight from that table; D and trimming were deduced from the DNA. The sample includes about 68,000 clones, with 79% observed a single time. Of the sample, roughly 6% is held by the ten largest clones.

The collaborating institutions used their own protocols to collect whole blood in K2EDTA tubes. For TCRbeta analysis, collaborator samples were shipped as frozen whole blood, as isolated PBMCs, or as DNA extracted from either sample type. In the case of this clone: No cognate antigen has been identified for it. No base qualities exist here, and no much larger clone lies one base off it.

The sequenced material came from peripheral blood. The clonotype was recovered from a woman aged 55-70 years with acute or convalescent COVID-19.

DNA sequence: TGCAGTGCTAGTGGGACAGGGGGTGAGGAGACCCAGTACTTC. It translates to CSASGTGGEETQYF. The chain is assembled from TRBV20-1 and TRBJ2-5, and 11 bases in between align with TRBD1. The CDR3 starts with the cysteine, ends with the phenylalanine, and has 14 residues. Kept here is only the CDR3 DNA, which spans 42 bases and is read in frame from base 1. Looking up the germline V gene (reference sequence) yields CDR1 DFQATT and CDR2 SNEGSKA. After removal of 3 bases from V and 5 bases from J, the junction retains 5 bases not matched to a gene.